What follows are 8 T cell receptor beta chains derived from one specimen sequenced in a study of blood T cell repertoires in COVID-19. Method: immunoSEQ multiplex PCR; TCRdb's copy keeps in-frame clones and lacks some. The sample comprises over 35,000 clones, 90% of which are singletons, and around a fifth rests with the top ten. Source material: peripheral blood. These receptors originate from a man in his 70s with active COVID-19.

As to this clone: Different DNA sequences within this sample yield the same CDR3. The CDR3, as DNA: TGTGCCAGCAGCCTGCGGAGGGAGACCCAGTACTTC. Translation: CASSLRRETQYF. This chain connects TRBV3-1 (or the pseudogene TRBV3-2) to TRBJ2-5, with D perhaps matching TRBD2 (5 bases). Trimming stripped 4 bases from V and 5 bases from J, with 8 bases between. The CDR3 contains 12 residues. Germline assignment: CDR1 LGHDT and CDR2 YNNKEL (reference sequence).

The chain is built from TRBV15 and TRBJ1-2; D possibly corresponds to TRBD1 (6 bases). The V end lost 0 bases, the J end lost 8 bases, and 13 bases lay between the germline ends. Germline V gene data show CDR1 as LNHNV and CDR2 as YYDKDF (reference sequence). The CDR3 sequence is 14 residues long. DNA of the CDR3: TGTGCCACCAGCAGAGATGGACAGACTGTCGGCTACACCTTC. It specifies CATSRDGQTVGYTF.

The chain couples TRBV7-3 to TRBJ1-2; 8 positions match TRBD1. From germline, CDR1 is SGHTA and CDR2 FQGTGA. The CDR3 contains 13 residues. The J segment lost 7 bases and the V segment lost 3 bases, leaving 4 bases of the junction unmatched. CDR3: CASSFDRGGGYTF. The DNA of the CDR3 is TGTGCCAGCAGCTTTGACAGGGGTGGTGGCTACACCTTC.

This chain uses TRBV3-1 (or the pseudogene TRBV3-2) with TRBJ2-1; 9 bases line up with TRBD1. The ends lost 2 bases at V and 8 bases at J; junction bases unmatched: 10. This CDR3 region has 16 residues. The V gene's germline CDR1 is LGHDT and CDR2 YNNKEL (reference sequence). The CDR3 reads CASSQIRTGEFHEQFF. Written as DNA, the CDR3 is TGTGCCAGCAGCCAAATCCGGACAGGGGAGTTCCATGAGCAGTTCTTC.

The V and J genes are TRBV18 and TRBJ2-3; TRBD2 aligns across 14 bases. Germline values: CDR1 KGHSH, CDR2 LQKENI. The CDR3 runs to 18 residues. The junction had 7 bases not matched to a gene; V was cut back by 5 bases and J by 0 bases. The CDR3 sequence is CASSTRTSGRSSTDTQYF. As DNA, the CDR3 is TGTGCCAGCTCAACGCGGACTAGCGGGAGGTCTAGCACAGATACGCAGTATTTT.

V is TRBV19 and J is TRBJ2-3; D is unresolved. Germline V gene data show CDR1 as LNHDA and CDR2 as SQIVND (reference sequence). The CDR3 is 14 amino acids. Trimming left V 4 bases short and J 2 bases short, with 10 bases between. The CDR3 coding sequence is TGTGCCAGTAGTACCGCGGTGGCCACAGATACGCAGTATTTT. It encodes CASSTAVATDTQYF.

The gene calls are TRBV9 and TRBJ2-2; TRBD2 is a possible D gene (5 bases). The CDR3 consists of 14 residues. V was pared by 4 bases and J by 6 bases, with 13 bases between. The germline gives CDR1 SGDLS, CDR2 YYNGEE. The CDR3 protein is CASSSLAVAGELFF. The CDR3 DNA sequence: TGTGCCAGCAGCAGTCTAGCAGTGGCCGGGGAGCTGTTTTTT.

The chain recombines TRBV29-1 with TRBJ2-3; D call uncertain. Germline V gene data show CDR1 as SQVTM and CDR2 as ANQGSEA. The CDR3 has 13 residues. V lost 3 bases, J lost 4 bases, and 11 bases lay in between. CDR3 region: CSVEIQTPDTQYF. The DNA for the CDR3 is TGCAGCGTTGAGATCCAGACACCAGATACGCAGTATTTT.